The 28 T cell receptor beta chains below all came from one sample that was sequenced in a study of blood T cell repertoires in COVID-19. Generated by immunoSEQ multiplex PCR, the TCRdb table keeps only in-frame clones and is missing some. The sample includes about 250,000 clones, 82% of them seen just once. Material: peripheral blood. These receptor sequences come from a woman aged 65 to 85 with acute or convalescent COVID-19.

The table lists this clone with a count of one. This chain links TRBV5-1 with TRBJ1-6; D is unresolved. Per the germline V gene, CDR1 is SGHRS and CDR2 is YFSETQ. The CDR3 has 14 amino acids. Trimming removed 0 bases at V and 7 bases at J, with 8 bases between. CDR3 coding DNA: TGCGCCAGCAGCTTGGAAAACCGGAATTCACCCCTCCACTTT. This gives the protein CASSLENRNSPLHF.

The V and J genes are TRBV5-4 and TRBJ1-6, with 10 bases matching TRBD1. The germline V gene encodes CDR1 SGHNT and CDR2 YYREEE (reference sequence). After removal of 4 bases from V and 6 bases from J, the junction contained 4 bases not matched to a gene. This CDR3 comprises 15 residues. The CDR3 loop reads CASSSGTGVNSPLHF. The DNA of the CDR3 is TGTGCCAGCAGCAGCGGGACAGGGGTTAATTCACCCCTCCACTTT.

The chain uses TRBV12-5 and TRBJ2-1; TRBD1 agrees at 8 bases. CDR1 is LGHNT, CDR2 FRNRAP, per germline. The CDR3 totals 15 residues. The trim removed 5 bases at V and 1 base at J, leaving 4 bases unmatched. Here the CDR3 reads CASGPGQGSYNEQFF. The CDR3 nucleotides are TGTGCTAGTGGTCCCGGACAGGGTTCCTACAATGAGCAGTTCTTC. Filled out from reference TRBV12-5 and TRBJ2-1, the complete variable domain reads DARVTQTPRHKVTEMGQEVTMRCQPILGHNTVFWYRQTMMQGLELLAYFRNRAPLDDSGMPKDRFSAEMPDATLATLKIQPSEPRDSAVYFCASGPGQGSYNEQFFGPGTRLTVL.

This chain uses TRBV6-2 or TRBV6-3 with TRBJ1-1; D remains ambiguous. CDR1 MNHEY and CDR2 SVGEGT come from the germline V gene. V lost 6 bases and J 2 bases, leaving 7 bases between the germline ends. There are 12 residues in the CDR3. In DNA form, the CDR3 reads TGTGCCAGCAGCCCCTCCAACACTGAAGCTTTCTTT. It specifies CASSPSNTEAFF.

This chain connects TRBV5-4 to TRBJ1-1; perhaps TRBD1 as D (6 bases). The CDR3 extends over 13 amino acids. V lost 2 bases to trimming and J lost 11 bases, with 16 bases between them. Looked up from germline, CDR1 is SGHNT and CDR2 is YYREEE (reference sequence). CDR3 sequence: CASSFDRRTEAFF. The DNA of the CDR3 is TGTGCCAGCAGCTTCGACAGGCGCACGGAGGCTTTCTTT.

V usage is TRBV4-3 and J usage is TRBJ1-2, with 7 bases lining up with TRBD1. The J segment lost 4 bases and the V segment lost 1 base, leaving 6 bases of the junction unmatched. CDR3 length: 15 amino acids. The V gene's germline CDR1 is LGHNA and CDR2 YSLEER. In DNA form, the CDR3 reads TGCGCCAGCAGCCAAGTTCGGACAGGCGCCTATGGCTACACCTTC. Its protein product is CASSQVRTGAYGYTF.

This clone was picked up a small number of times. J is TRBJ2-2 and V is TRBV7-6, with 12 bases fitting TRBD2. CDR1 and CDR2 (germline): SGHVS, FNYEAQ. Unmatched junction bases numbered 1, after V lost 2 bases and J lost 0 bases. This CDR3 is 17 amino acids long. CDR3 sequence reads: CASSLLAGGPNTGELFF. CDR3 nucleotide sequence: TGTGCCAGCAGCTTACTAGCGGGGGGGCCGAACACCGGGGAGCTGTTTTTT.

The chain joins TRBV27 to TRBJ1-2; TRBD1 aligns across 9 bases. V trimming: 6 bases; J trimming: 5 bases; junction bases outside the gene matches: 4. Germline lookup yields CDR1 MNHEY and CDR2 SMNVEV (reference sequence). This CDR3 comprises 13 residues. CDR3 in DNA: TGTGCCAGCAGCCGGGGACAGGGTTATGGCTACACCTTC. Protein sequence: CASSRGQGYGYTF.

CDR3: CASSIDRGNTEAFF. The CDR3 DNA sequence: TGTGCCAGTAGTATAGACAGGGGGAACACTGAAGCTTTCTTT. This chain connects TRBV19 to TRBJ1-1; D perhaps matches TRBD1 (6 bases). CDR3 length equals 14 residues. With 0 bases removed from V and 1 base from J, the gap between germline ends came to 6 bases. Germline CDR1 reads LNHDA; CDR2 reads SQIVND (reference sequence). The full variable domain, rest sourced from reference TRBV19 and TRBJ1-1, is DGGITQSPKYLFRKEGQNVTLSCEQNLNHDAMYWYRQDPGQGLRLIYYSQIVNDFQKGDIAEGYSVSREKKESFPLTVTSAQKNPTAFYLCASSIDRGNTEAFFGQGTRLTVV.

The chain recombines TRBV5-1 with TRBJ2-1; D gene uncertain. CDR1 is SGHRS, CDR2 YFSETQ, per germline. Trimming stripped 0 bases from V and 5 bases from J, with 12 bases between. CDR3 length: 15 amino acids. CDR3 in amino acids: CASSLGVTQHNEQFF. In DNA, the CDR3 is TGCGCCAGCAGCTTGGGAGTGACACAGCACAATGAGCAGTTCTTC.

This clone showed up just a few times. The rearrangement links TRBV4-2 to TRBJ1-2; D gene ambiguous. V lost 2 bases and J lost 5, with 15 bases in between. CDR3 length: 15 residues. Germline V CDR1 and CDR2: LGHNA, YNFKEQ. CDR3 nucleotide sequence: TGTGCCAGCAGCCAAACCCCACCGGGATCTTATGGCTACACCTTC. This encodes CASSQTPPGSYGYTF.

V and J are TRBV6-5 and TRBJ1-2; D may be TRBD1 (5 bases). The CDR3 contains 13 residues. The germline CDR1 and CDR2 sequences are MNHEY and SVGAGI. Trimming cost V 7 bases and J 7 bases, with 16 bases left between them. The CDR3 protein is CASIRDQGGGYTF. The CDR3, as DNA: TGTGCCAGCATCCGGGACCAGGGAGGTGGCTACACCTTC.

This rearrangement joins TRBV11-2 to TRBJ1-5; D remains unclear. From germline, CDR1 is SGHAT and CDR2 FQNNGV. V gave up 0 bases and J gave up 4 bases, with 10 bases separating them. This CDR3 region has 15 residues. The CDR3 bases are TGTGCCAGCAGCTTAGATCCGGGGAGAAATCAGCCCCAGCATTTT. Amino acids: CASSLDPGRNQPQHF.

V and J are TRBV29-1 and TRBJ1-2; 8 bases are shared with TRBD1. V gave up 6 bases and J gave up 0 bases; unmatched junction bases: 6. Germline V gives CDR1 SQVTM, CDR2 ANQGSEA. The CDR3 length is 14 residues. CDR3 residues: CSVSTGAANYGYTF. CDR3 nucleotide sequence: TGCAGCGTCTCGACAGGGGCCGCTAACTATGGCTACACCTTC.

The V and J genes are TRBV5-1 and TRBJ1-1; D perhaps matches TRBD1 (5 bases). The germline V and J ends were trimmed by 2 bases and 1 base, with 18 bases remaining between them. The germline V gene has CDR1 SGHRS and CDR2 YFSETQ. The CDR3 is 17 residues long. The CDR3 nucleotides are TGCGCCAGCAGCTTTACAGGTCCCATAACATCGAACACTGAAGCTTTCTTT. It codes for CASSFTGPITSNTEAFF.

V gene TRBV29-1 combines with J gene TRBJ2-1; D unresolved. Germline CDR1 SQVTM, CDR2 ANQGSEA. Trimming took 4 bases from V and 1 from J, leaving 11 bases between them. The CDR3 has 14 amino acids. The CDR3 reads CSVGFRLSYNEQFF. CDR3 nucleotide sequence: TGCAGCGTTGGTTTCAGGCTTTCCTACAATGAGCAGTTCTTC.

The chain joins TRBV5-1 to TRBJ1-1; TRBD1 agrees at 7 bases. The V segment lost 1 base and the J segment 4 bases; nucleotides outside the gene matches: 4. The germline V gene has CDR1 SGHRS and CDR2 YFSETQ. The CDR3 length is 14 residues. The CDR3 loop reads CASSLTGEATEAFF. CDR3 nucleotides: TGCGCCAGCAGCTTGACAGGGGAGGCCACTGAAGCTTTCTTT.

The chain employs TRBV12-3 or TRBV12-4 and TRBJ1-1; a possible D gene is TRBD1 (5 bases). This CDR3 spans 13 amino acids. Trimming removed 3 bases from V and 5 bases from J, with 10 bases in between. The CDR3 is CASSFQGATEAFF. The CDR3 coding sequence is TGTGCCAGCAGTTTTCAAGGGGCGACTGAAGCTTTCTTT.

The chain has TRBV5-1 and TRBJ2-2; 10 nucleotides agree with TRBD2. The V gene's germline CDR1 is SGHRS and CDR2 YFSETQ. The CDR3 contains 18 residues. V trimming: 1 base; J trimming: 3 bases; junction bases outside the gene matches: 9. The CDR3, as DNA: TGCGCCAGCAGCTTGAGGGCCCTAGCGGGGGCCTACACCGGGGAGCTGTTTTTT. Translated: CASSLRALAGAYTGELFF.

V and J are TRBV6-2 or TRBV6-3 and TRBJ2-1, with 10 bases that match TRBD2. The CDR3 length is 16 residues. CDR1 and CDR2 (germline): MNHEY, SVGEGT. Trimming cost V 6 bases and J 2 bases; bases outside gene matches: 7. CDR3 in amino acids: CASSMTSGRTYNEQFF. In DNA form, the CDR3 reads TGTGCCAGCAGCATGACTAGCGGGCGGACCTACAATGAGCAGTTCTTC.

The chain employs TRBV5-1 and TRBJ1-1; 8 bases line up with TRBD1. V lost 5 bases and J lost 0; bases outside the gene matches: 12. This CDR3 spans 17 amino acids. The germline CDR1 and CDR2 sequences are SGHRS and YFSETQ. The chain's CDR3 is CASSTGTGAFMNTEAFF. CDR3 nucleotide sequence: TGCGCCAGCAGTACCGGGACAGGCGCCTTCATGAACACTGAAGCTTTCTTT.

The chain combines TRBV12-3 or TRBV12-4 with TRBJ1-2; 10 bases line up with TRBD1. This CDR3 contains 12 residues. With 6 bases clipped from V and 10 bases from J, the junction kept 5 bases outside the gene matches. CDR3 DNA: TGTGCCAGCAGCCCTGGGACAGGGGACTACACCTTC. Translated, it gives CASSPGTGDYTF.

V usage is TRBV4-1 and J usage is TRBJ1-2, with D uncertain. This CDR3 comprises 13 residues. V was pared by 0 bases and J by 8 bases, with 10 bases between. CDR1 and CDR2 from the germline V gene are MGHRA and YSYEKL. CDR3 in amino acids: CASSQEGGAGYTF. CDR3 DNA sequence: TGCGCCAGCAGCCAAGAGGGAGGTGCCGGCTACACCTTC.

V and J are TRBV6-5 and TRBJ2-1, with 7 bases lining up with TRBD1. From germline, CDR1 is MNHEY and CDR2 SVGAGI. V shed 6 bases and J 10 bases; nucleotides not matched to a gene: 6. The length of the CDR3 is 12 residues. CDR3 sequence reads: CASSRQGLEQFF. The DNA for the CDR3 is TGTGCCAGCAGCAGACAGGGTTTAGAGCAGTTCTTC.

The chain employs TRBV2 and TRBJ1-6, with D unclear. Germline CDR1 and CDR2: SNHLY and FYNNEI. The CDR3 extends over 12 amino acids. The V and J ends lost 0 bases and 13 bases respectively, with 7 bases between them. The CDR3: CASSEAPRPLHF. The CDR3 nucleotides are TGTGCCAGCAGTGAAGCCCCTAGGCCCCTCCACTTT.

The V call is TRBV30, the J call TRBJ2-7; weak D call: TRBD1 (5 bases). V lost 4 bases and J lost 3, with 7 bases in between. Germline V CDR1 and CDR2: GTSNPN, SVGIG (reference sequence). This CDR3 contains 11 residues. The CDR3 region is CAWTDNYEQYF. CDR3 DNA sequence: TGTGCCTGGACGGACAACTACGAGCAGTACTTC.

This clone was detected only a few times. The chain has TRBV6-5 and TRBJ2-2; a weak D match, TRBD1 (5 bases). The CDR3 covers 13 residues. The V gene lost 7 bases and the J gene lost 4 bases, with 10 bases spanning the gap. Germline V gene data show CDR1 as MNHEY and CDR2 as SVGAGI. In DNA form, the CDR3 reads TGTGCCAGCATCCAGGGCATCACCGGGGAGCTGTTTTTT. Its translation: CASIQGITGELFF.

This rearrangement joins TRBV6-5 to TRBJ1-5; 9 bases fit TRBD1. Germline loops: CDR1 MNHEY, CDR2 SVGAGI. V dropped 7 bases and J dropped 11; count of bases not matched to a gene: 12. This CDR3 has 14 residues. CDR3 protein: CASTLQGAVGTQHF. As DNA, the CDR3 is TGTGCCAGCACCTTACAGGGGGCAGTGGGGACCCAGCATTTT.